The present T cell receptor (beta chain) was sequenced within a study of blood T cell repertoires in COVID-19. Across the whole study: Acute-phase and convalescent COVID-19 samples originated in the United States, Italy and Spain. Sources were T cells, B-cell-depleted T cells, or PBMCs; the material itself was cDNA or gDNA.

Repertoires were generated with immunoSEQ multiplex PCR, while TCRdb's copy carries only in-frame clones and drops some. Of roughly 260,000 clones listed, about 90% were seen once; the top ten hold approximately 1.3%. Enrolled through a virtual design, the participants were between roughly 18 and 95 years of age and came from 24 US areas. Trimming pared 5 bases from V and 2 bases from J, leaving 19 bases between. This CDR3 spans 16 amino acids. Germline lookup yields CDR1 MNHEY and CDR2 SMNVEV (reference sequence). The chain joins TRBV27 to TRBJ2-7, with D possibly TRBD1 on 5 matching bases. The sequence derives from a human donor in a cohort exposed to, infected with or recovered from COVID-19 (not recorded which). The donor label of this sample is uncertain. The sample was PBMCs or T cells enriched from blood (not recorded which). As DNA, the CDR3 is TGTGCCAGCAGTCCTTCTCAATTTCCACAGGCCTACGAGCAGTACTTC. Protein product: CASSPSQFPQAYEQYF.